This entry is about one TCR beta chain. The data were obtained in a study of blood T cell repertoires in COVID-19. About the research overall: Specimens from acute and convalescent COVID-19 originated in the United States, Italy and Spain. Sources were T cells, B-cell-depleted T cells, or PBMCs; the material itself was cDNA or gDNA.

As processed by the authors: Estimated nucleated cell counts came from reference gene primer amplification. The repertoire was sequenced with immunoSEQ multiplex PCR; TCRdb's copy has only in-frame clones and lacks some. That table furnishes V, J and clone size, whereas the DNA furnished D and trimming. Of about 190,000 clones in the sample, around 84% are singletons; the top ten hold 14%. Germline V gene data show CDR1 as SGHTA and CDR2 as FQGNSA. Trimming removed 4 bases from V and 3 bases from J, with 15 bases in between. This CDR3 has 15 residues. The receptor was isolated from a young man with active or convalescent COVID-19. The chain uses TRBV7-2 and TRBJ2-5; D is unclear. The sample taken for sequencing was peripheral blood. DNA of the CDR3: TGTGCCAGCAGCTCCATCGGTCTGGCGGAAGAGACCCAGTACTTC. As protein: CASSSIGLAEETQYF.